This entry features one T cell receptor (beta chain) sequence. Its specificity is not known. The data were taken from a study of T cells in localized non-small cell lung cancer. TCRdb keeps only in-frame clones here, not all; method: immunoSEQ multiplex PCR. The repertoire holds about 26,000 clones, with 82% as singletons. Study results and limitations: Of the top 100 tumor clones, median around 62 were in adjacent lung, more than 25 among its top 100. Maximal T cell clonality occurred in uninvolved adjacent lung, with tumor ranking below it.

The sample in question was peripheral blood, obtained before any cancer treatment. The clonotype was recovered from a woman aged 35 to 70 with stage I lung adenocarcinoma.

Written as DNA, the CDR3 is TGTGCCAGCAGCTATACCGGGACAGATTACTATGGCTACACCTTC. Amino acid sequence: CASSYTGTDYYGYTF. The genes are TRBV5-6 and TRBJ1-2; 7 positions match TRBD1. Losses at the gene ends were 3 bases for V and 3 bases for J; bases not matched to a gene: 8. The CDR3 extends over 15 amino acids. Germline CDR1 reads SGHDT; CDR2 reads YYEEEE.